The 5 T cell receptor beta chains below were found in one sample sequenced in a study of T-cell reconstitution after alpha-beta-depleted transplantation in children. Preparation of the TCRbeta library involved a method that used unique molecular identifiers. TCRdb re-analysed the PCR reads in MiXCR, keeping a single row per CDR3 protein. The table lists about 70,000 distinct CDR3 sequences, 11% of them singletons, with over 10% in the top ten. Specimen: PBMCs, collected before TCRalphabeta/CD19-depleted stem cell transplant. These TCRs come from a boy between 10 and 17 years old with acute myeloid leukemia, due to receive a stem cell transplant.

This clonotype was seen repeatedly, ten times or more. The chain carries TRBV7-9 and TRBJ2-1, with D possibly called TRBD1 or TRBD2 (6 bases each). The germline CDR1 and CDR2 sequences are SEHNR and FQNEAQ (reference sequence). Trimming removed 1 base at V and 0 bases at J, with 10 bases between. The CDR3 consists of 16 residues. The CDR3 DNA sequence: TGTGCCAGCAGCTTAGGGGGGGCAGCCTCCTACAATGAGCAGTTCTTC. This sequence encodes CASSLGGAASYNEQFF.

This clonotype was seen repeatedly, ten times or more. V gene TRBV20-1 combines with J gene TRBJ2-1, with TRBD2 matching 10 bases. J lost 4 bases, V lost 3 bases, and 0 bases had no gene match. CDR3 size: 13 residues. Germline assignment: CDR1 DFQATT and CDR2 SNEGSKA (reference sequence). The CDR3 is CSASSGRYNEQFF. CDR3 DNA: TGCAGTGCTAGTAGCGGGAGGTACAATGAGCAGTTCTTC.

This clonotype came up many times. The J gene is TRBJ2-1, the V gene TRBV27; TRBD2 might be the D (7 bases). CDR1 is MNHEY, CDR2 SMNVEV, per germline (reference sequence). Between the trimmed V and J ends, which lost 4 bases and 6 bases, there was a span of 10 bases. The CDR3 length is 13 residues. The CDR3 protein is CASSYGGLNEQFF. The CDR3 DNA sequence: TGTGCCAGCAGTTACGGGGGGCTCAATGAGCAGTTCTTC.

Ten or more counts support this clonotype. V usage is TRBV12-3 or TRBV12-4 and J usage is TRBJ1-6; no clear D. The length of the CDR3 is 14 residues. The V end lost 3 bases, the J end lost 4 bases, and 7 bases lay between the germline ends. The CDR3 loop reads CASSLVEYNSPLHF. The CDR3 nucleotides read TGTGCCAGCAGTTTGGTGGAGTATAATTCACCCCTCCACTTT.

This clonotype was detected many times. J is TRBJ2-3 and V is TRBV7-9, with TRBD2 matching over 11 bases. The germline V gene encodes CDR1 SEHNR and CDR2 FQNEAQ (reference sequence). Trimming removed 5 bases from V and 6 bases from J; junction bases left unmatched: 10. This CDR3 region has 16 residues. CDR3: CASSLDLAGGEDTQYF. The CDR3 DNA is TGTGCCAGCAGCCTCGATCTAGCGGGGGGAGAGGATACGCAGTATTTT.